The 29 T cell receptor beta chains below come from one sample, sequenced in a study of blood T cell repertoires in COVID-19. Sequenced by immunoSEQ multiplex PCR; TCRdb stores in-frame clones only, minus some. Of 400,000 to 450,000 clones in the sample, roughly 90% were seen once. The sequencing sample was made of peripheral blood. These receptors all come from a woman aged 40 to 50 with COVID-19, enrolled during active disease.

The chain has TRBV12-3 or TRBV12-4 and TRBJ1-5; D perhaps matches TRBD1 (5 bases). CDR3 length: 11 residues. Between the trimmed V and J ends, which lost 8 bases and 5 bases, there was a span of 7 bases. The chain's CDR3 is CASGRDQPQHF. The DNA for the CDR3 is TGTGCCAGCGGCAGGGATCAGCCCCAGCATTTT.

There are a few counts of this clone. V is TRBV5-1 and J is TRBJ1-1; 7 nucleotides line up with TRBD1. After removal of 0 bases from V and 5 bases from J, the junction contained 7 bases not matched to a gene. From germline, CDR1 is SGHRS and CDR2 YFSETQ. The CDR3 totals 15 residues. CDR3: CASSLGAGGNTEAFF. The CDR3, as DNA: TGCGCCAGCAGCTTGGGGGCAGGGGGTAATACTGAAGCTTTCTTT. The full variable domain, in which reference TRBV5-1 and TRBJ1-1 provide the parts outside the CDR3, is KAGVTQTPRYLIKTRGQQVTLSCSPISGHRSVSWYQQTPGQGLQFLFEYFSETQRNKGNFPGRFSGRQFSNSRSEMNVSTLELGDSALYLCASSLGAGGNTEAFFGQGTRLTVV.

The gene calls are TRBV6-6 and TRBJ1-5; tentative D call: TRBD1 (6 bases). Germline lookup yields CDR1 MNHNY and CDR2 SVGAGI (reference sequence). V gave up 5 bases and J gave up 3 bases, with 17 bases separating them. The CDR3 extends over 16 amino acids. CDR3 bases: TGTGCCAGCAGTCAGCGAACGGGACATGACAATCAGCCCCAGCATTTT. Encoded protein: CASSQRTGHDNQPQHF.

This clone occurred a few times. V usage is TRBV5-1 and J usage is TRBJ1-4; the D gene is possibly TRBD1 (5 bases). The V gene lost 7 bases and the J gene lost 8 bases, with 21 bases spanning the gap. Germline lookup yields CDR1 SGHRS and CDR2 YFSETQ. The CDR3 spans 15 residues. This CDR3 reads CASRREGIRGEKLFF. For the CDR3, the DNA is TGCGCCAGCCGGAGGGAGGGGATCCGGGGCGAAAAACTGTTTTTT. The full variable domain, completed using reference TRBV5-1 and TRBJ1-4, is KAGVTQTPRYLIKTRGQQVTLSCSPISGHRSVSWYQQTPGQGLQFLFEYFSETQRNKGNFPGRFSGRQFSNSRSEMNVSTLELGDSALYLCASRREGIRGEKLFFGSGTQLSVL.

This clone was counted a single time. The CDR3: CASSTNRDLSYTF. Written as DNA, the CDR3 is TGTGCCAGCAGTACGAACCGGGACTTGAGTTACACCTTC. J is TRBJ1-2 and V is TRBV27; tentatively, D is TRBD1 (5 bases). This CDR3 region has 13 residues. V gave up 5 bases and J gave up 11 bases, with 18 bases separating them. The germline V gene encodes CDR1 MNHEY and CDR2 SMNVEV (reference sequence).

This clone was detected only a few times. V and J are TRBV7-9 and TRBJ1-3; TRBD1 aligns across 9 bases. V shed 3 bases, J shed 0 bases, and the junction held 12 bases outside the gene matches. The V gene's germline CDR1 is SEHNR and CDR2 FQNEAQ (reference sequence). The CDR3 runs 19 residues. CDR3 DNA sequence: TGTGCCAGCAGCTTCGCTGGGACAGGGTTATCCCCCTCTGGAAACACCATATATTTT. The encoded protein is CASSFAGTGLSPSGNTIYF.

This clone was found a few times. V and J are TRBV30 and TRBJ1-4, with D perhaps TRBD1 (5 bases). This CDR3 region has 14 residues. V lost 2 bases, J lost 4 bases, and 11 bases lay in between. Germline V CDR1 and CDR2: GTSNPN, SVGIG (reference sequence). The CDR3 is CAWSRGQGNEKLFF. In DNA form, the CDR3 reads TGTGCCTGGAGTAGAGGTCAGGGTAATGAAAAACTGTTTTTT.

This chain links TRBV6-2 or TRBV6-3 with TRBJ1-5; weak D call: TRBD1 (5 bases). This CDR3 is 12 amino acids long. Germline CDR1 MNHEY, CDR2 SVGEGT. The V end lost 5 bases, the J end lost 7 bases, and 9 bases lay between the germline ends. The CDR3 spells CASSPQVQPQHF. CDR3 nucleotide sequence: TGTGCCAGCAGTCCACAGGTCCAGCCCCAGCATTTT.

The V gene is TRBV28, the J gene TRBJ2-5; TRBD1 is a possible D gene (6 bases). The ends were cut back, 5 bases at V and 5 bases at J, with 18 bases in the middle. CDR1 and CDR2 from the germline V gene are MDHEN and SYDVKM. The CDR3 has 15 residues. The CDR3 sequence: CASSVVTGPGETQYF. The CDR3 nucleotides read TGTGCCAGCAGTGTGGTAACAGGGCCGGGGGAGACCCAGTACTTC.

V is TRBV28 and J is TRBJ2-7; TRBD1 matches 10 bases. Trimming took 10 bases from V and 4 from J; bases not matched to a gene: 4. In germline, CDR1 is MDHEN, CDR2 SYDVKM. The CDR3 has 12 residues. This CDR3 reads CAIRTGGYEQYF. The CDR3 DNA reads as TGTGCCATTAGGACAGGGGGGTACGAGCAGTACTTC.

The rearrangement joins TRBV27 to TRBJ1-6; TRBD1 matches 7 bases. The CDR3 sequence is 16 residues long. Germline V CDR1 and CDR2: MNHEY, SMNVEV (reference sequence). The J segment lost 9 bases and the V segment lost 3 bases, leaving 11 bases of the junction unmatched. For the CDR3, the DNA is TGTGCCAGCAGTTTTGGACAGGTCATCGGAGGTTCACCCCTCCACTTT. Amino acid sequence: CASSFGQVIGGSPLHF.

With regard to this clone: One end of the junction is discordant with germline, which a read error may explain. CDR3 DNA sequence: TGTGCCAGCAGATTAGGGAGCCCCGGAGAGTATGGCTACACCTTC. Translation: CASRLGSPGEYGYTF. This chain connects TRBV11-2 to TRBJ1-2; D unresolved. This CDR3 region has 15 residues. Germline V gene data show CDR1 as SGHAT and CDR2 as FQNNGV. Complete variable domain (other parts from reference TRBV11-2 and TRBJ1-2): EAGVAQSPRYKIIEKRQSVAFWCNPISGHATLYWYQQILGQGPKLLIQFQNNGVVDDSQLPKDRFSAERLKGVDSTLKIQPAKLEDSAVYLCASRLGSPGEYGYTFGSGTRLTVV.

This clone came up a few times. The gene calls are TRBV9 and TRBJ2-5, with 8 bases identical to TRBD2. Germline lookup yields CDR1 SGDLS and CDR2 YYNGEE. Trimming took 3 bases from V and 4 from J; bases not matched to a gene: 8. CDR3 length: 15 amino acids. CDR3 residues: CASSDQAGVGETQYF. The CDR3 nucleotides read TGTGCCAGCAGCGACCAAGCGGGAGTTGGAGAGACCCAGTACTTC.

The rearrangement links TRBV27 to TRBJ2-2; the D is unclear. Between the trimmed V and J ends, which lost 8 bases and 3 bases, there was a span of 16 bases. The CDR3 contains 15 residues. Germline V gives CDR1 MNHEY, CDR2 SMNVEV (reference sequence). The CDR3 reads CASGYTGIDTGELFF. CDR3 coding DNA: TGTGCCAGCGGCTACACGGGTATTGACACCGGGGAGCTGTTTTTT.

In this sample, this clone turned up once. The chain is built from TRBV18 and TRBJ1-4; tentatively, D is TRBD1 (6 bases). Germline CDR1 and CDR2: KGHSH and LQKENI. The CDR3 loop spans 14 amino acids. Trimming removed 3 bases from V and 3 bases from J, with 8 bases in between. CDR3 sequence (DNA): TGTGCCAGCTCACCCCGGACAGCTAATGAAAAACTGTTTTTT. It encodes CASSPRTANEKLFF.

The chain couples TRBV6-5 to TRBJ2-5, with D tentatively TRBD1 (5 bases). With 8 bases removed from V and 1 base from J, the gap between germline ends came to 14 bases. The CDR3 loop spans 14 amino acids. The germline gives CDR1 MNHEY, CDR2 SVGAGI. The CDR3 reads CASDSTRVQETQYF. CDR3 nucleotides: TGTGCCAGCGACAGCACTCGAGTCCAAGAGACCCAGTACTTC.

The chain combines TRBV10-3 with TRBJ2-3; 12 bases are shared with TRBD1. The CDR3 consists of 16 residues. From germline, CDR1 is ENHRY and CDR2 SYGVKD. V lost 4 bases to trimming and J lost 4 bases; unmatched junction nucleotides: 6. In DNA, the CDR3 is TGTGCCATCAGTGTTGGGGACAGGGGGCGTGCAGATACGCAGTATTTT. This sequence encodes CAISVGDRGRADTQYF.

This chain joins TRBV29-1 and TRBJ2-3; D remains ambiguous. Germline V gene data show CDR1 as SQVTM and CDR2 as ANQGSEA. The CDR3 totals 16 residues. V was pared by 4 bases and J by 2 bases, with 19 bases between. The CDR3 bases are TGCAGCGTTGTCATGGTAGCTAGGATCACCACAGATACGCAGTATTTT. Translated, it gives CSVVMVARITTDTQYF.

This clone was found a few times. The chain joins TRBV7-6 to TRBJ2-2; weak D call: TRBD2 (6 bases). The CDR3 runs to 15 residues. The germline gives CDR1 SGHVS, CDR2 FNYEAQ. V was pared by 0 bases and J by 1 base, with 6 bases between. For the CDR3, the DNA is TGTGCCAGCAGCTTAGCGGGGGGGAACACCGGGGAGCTGTTTTTT. This codes for CASSLAGGNTGELFF.

The rearrangement links TRBV7-6 to TRBJ2-7; TRBD1 matches 8 bases. The length of the CDR3 is 14 residues. The V segment lost 3 bases and the J segment 7 bases; nucleotides outside the gene matches: 8. CDR1 and CDR2 from the germline V gene are SGHVS and FNYEAQ. The CDR3 sequence: CASSLDRVIGEQYF. The CDR3 nucleotides are TGTGCCAGCAGCTTGGACAGGGTAATCGGAGAGCAGTACTTC.

The chain links TRBV16 to TRBJ2-7; 16 bases align to TRBD2. Germline V lookup: CDR1 KGHSY, CDR2 FQNENV. The trim removed 5 bases at V and 0 bases at J, leaving 22 bases unmatched. The CDR3 runs to 23 residues. For the CDR3, the DNA is TGTGCCAGCAGCTCAAAAAGGCCGGGACTAGCGGGAGGGCCTTTCCTTTACTCCTACGAGCAGTACTTC. Translated: CASSSKRPGLAGGPFLYSYEQYF.

The chain joins TRBV7-2 to TRBJ2-7, with 8 bases fitting TRBD1. The trim removed 5 bases at V and 7 bases at J, leaving 7 bases unmatched. Germline lookup yields CDR1 SGHTA and CDR2 FQGNSA. This CDR3 spans 13 amino acids. Written as DNA, the CDR3 is TGTGCCAGCAGCGCAAAACGGACAGGGGAGCAGTACTTC. This codes for CASSAKRTGEQYF.

The chain recombines TRBV7-9 with TRBJ2-3, with D maybe TRBD1 (6 bases). V lost 5 bases to trimming and J lost 1 base, with 16 bases between them. CDR3 length: 16 amino acids. Per the germline V gene, CDR1 is SEHNR and CDR2 is FQNEAQ (reference sequence). CDR3 sequence (DNA): TGTGCCAGCAGCCCGACGACAGGATCGGGCACAGATACGCAGTATTTT. Translated, it gives CASSPTTGSGTDTQYF. Looking up the rest from reference TRBV7-9 and TRBJ2-3 gives the full variable domain: DTGVSQNPRHKITKRGQNVTFRCDPISEHNRLYWYRQTLGQGPEFLTYFQNEAQLEKSRLLSDRFSAERPKGSFSTLEIQRTEQGDSAMYLCASSPTTGSGTDTQYFGPGTRLTVL.

The CDR3 nucleotides are TGTGCCAGCAGCGTAGCTGGGGATAGGGGCCTCCTCCACTTT. Encoded protein: CASSVAGDRGLLHF. This chain joins TRBV9 and TRBJ1-6, with D possibly being TRBD1 (5 bases). Between the trimmed V and J ends, which lost 0 bases and 15 bases, there was a span of 16 bases. CDR1 and CDR2 (germline): SGDLS, YYNGEE. The length of the CDR3 is 14 residues.

The rearrangement links TRBV27 to TRBJ1-3; D may be TRBD1 (6 bases). Germline-derived CDR1 and CDR2 are MNHEY and SMNVEV (reference sequence). The CDR3 has 16 residues. The V gene lost 5 bases and the J gene lost 0 bases, with 14 bases spanning the gap. CDR3 sequence: CASSPIQGFSGNTIYF. CDR3 in DNA: TGTGCCAGCAGTCCCATACAGGGATTCTCTGGAAACACCATATATTTT.

V usage is TRBV9 and J usage is TRBJ1-1; 11 nucleotides agree with TRBD1. This CDR3 has 17 residues. V lost 3 bases to trimming and J lost 1 base; unmatched junction nucleotides: 8. Looked up from germline, CDR1 is SGDLS and CDR2 is YYNGEE. The CDR3 sequence: CASSADRGPWRNTEAFF. Written as DNA, the CDR3 is TGTGCCAGCAGCGCGGACAGGGGGCCTTGGAGGAACACTGAAGCTTTCTTT.

The CDR3 DNA sequence: TGTGCCAGCAGTTTAGTGCGGCTCAACGCGGAGGATACGCAGTATTTT. Its protein product is CASSLVRLNAEDTQYF. J is TRBJ2-3 and V is TRBV27; no definite D call. The CDR3 loop spans 16 amino acids. The V gene's germline CDR1 is MNHEY and CDR2 SMNVEV (reference sequence). V was shortened by 2 bases and J by 6 bases, with 18 bases between the two germline ends.

The rearrangement joins TRBV6-6 to TRBJ1-5, with no clear D. The CDR3 is 12 residues long. The V end lost 4 bases, the J end lost 15 bases, and 16 bases lay between the germline ends. The germline V gene has CDR1 MNHNY and CDR2 SVGAGI (reference sequence). The CDR3, as DNA: TGTGCCAGCAGTTCATATCAAGCTCCGGGGCATTTT. Translation gives CASSSYQAPGHF.

The chain couples TRBV27 to TRBJ2-7; 8 bases fit TRBD1. Trimming cost V 4 bases and J 5 bases; bases outside gene matches: 13. The CDR3 has 16 residues. The germline V gene encodes CDR1 MNHEY and CDR2 SMNVEV (reference sequence). The CDR3 DNA follows: TGTGCCAGCAGTTCCCCCGACAGGGGCCCCTCGGACGAGCAGTACTTC. The encoded protein is CASSSPDRGPSDEQYF.